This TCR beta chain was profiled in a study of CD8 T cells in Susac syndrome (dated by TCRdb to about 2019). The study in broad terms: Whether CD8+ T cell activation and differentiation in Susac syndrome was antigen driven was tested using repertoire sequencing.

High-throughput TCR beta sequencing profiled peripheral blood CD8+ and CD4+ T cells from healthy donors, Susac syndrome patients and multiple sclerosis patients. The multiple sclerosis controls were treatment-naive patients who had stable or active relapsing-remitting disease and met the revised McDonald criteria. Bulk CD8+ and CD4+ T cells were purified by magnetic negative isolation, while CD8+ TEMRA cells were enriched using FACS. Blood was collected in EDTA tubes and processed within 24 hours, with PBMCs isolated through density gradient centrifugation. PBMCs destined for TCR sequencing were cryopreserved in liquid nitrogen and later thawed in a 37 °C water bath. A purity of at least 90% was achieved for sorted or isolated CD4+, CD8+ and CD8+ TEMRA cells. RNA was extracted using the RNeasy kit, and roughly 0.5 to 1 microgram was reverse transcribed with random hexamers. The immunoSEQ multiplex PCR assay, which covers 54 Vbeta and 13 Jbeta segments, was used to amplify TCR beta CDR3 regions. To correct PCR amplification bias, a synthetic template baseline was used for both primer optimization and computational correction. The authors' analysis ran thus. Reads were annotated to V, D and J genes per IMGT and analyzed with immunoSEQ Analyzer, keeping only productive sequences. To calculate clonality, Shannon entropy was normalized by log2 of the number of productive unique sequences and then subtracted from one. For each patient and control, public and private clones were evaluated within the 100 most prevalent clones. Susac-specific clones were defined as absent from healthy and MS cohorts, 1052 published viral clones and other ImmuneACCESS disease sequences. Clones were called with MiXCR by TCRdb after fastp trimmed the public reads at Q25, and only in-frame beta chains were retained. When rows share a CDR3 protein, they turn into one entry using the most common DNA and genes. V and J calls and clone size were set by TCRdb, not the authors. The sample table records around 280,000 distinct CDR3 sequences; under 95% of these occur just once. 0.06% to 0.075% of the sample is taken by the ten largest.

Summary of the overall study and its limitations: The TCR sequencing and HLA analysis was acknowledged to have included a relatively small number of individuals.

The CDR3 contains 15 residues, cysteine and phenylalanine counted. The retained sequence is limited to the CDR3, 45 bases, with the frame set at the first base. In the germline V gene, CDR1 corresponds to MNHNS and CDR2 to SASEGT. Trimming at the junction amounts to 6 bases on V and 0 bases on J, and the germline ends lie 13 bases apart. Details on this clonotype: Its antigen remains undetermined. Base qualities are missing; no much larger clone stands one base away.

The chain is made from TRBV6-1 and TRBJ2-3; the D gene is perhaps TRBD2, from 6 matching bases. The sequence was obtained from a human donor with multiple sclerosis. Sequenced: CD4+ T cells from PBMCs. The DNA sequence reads TGTGCCAGCAGAGCCGGCGGACTAAGCACAGATACGCAGTATTTT. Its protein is CASRAGGLSTDTQYF.